This T cell receptor beta chain was found in a study of T-cell reconstitution after alpha-beta-depleted transplantation in children. Broader study findings: At day 60, the high TCRbeta diversity found in some patients originated from recipient T cells and thymic progenitors that had survived. There were reportedly several hundred expanded graft clones from which alpha-beta T cells came about two months after transplant.

CDR3 size: 19 residues. V lost 4 bases to trimming and J lost 6 bases; unmatched junction nucleotides: 16. Germline values: CDR1 LGHNA, CDR2 YNFKEQ. This clonotype has a count of ten or more. The antigen is not known. Unique molecular identifiers featured in how the TCRbeta library was prepared. TCRdb called the PCR reads again in MiXCR, with one record for every CDR3 protein. The sample holds about 980,000 distinct CDR3 sequences; 25% to 30% are singletons and the top ten take over 25%. This receptor was identified in a boy under two years old who had a stem cell transplant for SCID, so the T cells may come from the graft donor. The gene calls are TRBV4-2 and TRBJ2-1; TRBD2 matches at 12 bases. The sample consisted of PBMCs, mostly from graft donor cells, taken 360 days after TCRalphabeta/CD19-depleted stem cell transplant. The CDR3 DNA reads as TGTGCCAGCAGCCCGGGACTAGCGGGCTTTATCCCTGACTCCAATGAGCAGTTCTTC. Protein product: CASSPGLAGFIPDSNEQFF.